This TCR beta chain emerged from a study of blood T cell repertoires in COVID-19. Across the study: The origin of the acute and convalescent COVID-19 samples was the United States, Italy and Spain. Sample material is recorded as cDNA or gDNA derived from T cells, B-cell-depleted T cells, or PBMCs.

Source study methods: Nucleated cell number was recorded as an estimate derived from reference gene primer amplification. Using immunoSEQ multiplex PCR, the repertoire was profiled, and TCRdb retains in-frame clones only, with some absent. That table supplies the V and J calls and clone size; D and trimming were determined from the DNA. The sample lists 250,000 to 300,000 clones, 87% occurring once. The CDR3 totals 16 residues. Trimming removed 5 bases from V and 6 bases from J; junction bases left unmatched: 9. Germline CDR1 and CDR2: ENHRY and SYGVKD. This receptor was identified in a woman between 45 and 60 years old who had recovered from COVID-19. Sequencing was performed on peripheral blood. The chain employs TRBV10-3 and TRBJ2-2; 10 bases fit TRBD1. DNA of the CDR3: TGTGCCATCAGTCAACCGGGACAGGGGAGGCCCGGGGAGCTGTTTTTT. Its protein is CAISQPGQGRPGELFF.